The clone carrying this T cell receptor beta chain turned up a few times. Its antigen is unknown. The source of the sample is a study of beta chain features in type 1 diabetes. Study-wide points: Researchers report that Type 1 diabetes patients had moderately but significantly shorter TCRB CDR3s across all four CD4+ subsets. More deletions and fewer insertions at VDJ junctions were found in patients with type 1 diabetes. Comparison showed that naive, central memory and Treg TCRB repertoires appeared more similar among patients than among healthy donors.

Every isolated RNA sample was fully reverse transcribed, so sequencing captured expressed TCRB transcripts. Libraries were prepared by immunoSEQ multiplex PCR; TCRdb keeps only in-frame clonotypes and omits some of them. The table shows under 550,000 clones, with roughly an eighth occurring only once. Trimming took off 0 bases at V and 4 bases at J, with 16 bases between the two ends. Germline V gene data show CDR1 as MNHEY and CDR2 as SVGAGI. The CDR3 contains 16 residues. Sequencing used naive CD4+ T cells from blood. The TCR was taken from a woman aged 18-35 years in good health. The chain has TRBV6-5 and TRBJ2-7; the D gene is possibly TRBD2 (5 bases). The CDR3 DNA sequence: TGTGCCAGCAGTTACTCGAGAGGGCCCCACACGTACGAGCAGTACTTC. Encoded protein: CASSYSRGPHTYEQYF.